This TCR beta chain comes out of a study of regulatory T cells in long-lasting Graves disease. The V gene lost 3 bases and the J gene lost 8 bases, with 7 bases spanning the gap. The CDR3 covers 11 residues. Germline CDR1 MDHEN, CDR2 SYDVKM. This clonotype was detected ten times or more. iRepertoire HTBI primers and Arm-PCR of CDR3 regions built TCR beta libraries. TCRdb re-called the multiplex PCR reads with MiXCR, one entry per CDR3 protein. Of 350,000 to 500,000 distinct CDR3 sequences in the sample, roughly 17% are singletons; the top ten hold about 23%. Time point: newly diagnosed GD, antithyroid drugs for less than 3 months. From PBMCs, RNA was extracted and then used to make the TCR library. This sample was also put to use in a study of T cells in Graves' hyperthyroidism and ophthalmopathy.

The sample was peripheral blood mononuclear cells (PBMCs), taken at new diagnosis, from a patient treated with antithyroid drugs. The rearrangement uses TRBV28 and TRBJ1-2; D is uncertain. The receptor comes from a woman between 18 and 30 years old with Graves disease. CDR3 DNA sequence: TGTGCCAGCAGTTTCCAGTTAGGCTACACCTTC. It encodes CASSFQLGYTF.